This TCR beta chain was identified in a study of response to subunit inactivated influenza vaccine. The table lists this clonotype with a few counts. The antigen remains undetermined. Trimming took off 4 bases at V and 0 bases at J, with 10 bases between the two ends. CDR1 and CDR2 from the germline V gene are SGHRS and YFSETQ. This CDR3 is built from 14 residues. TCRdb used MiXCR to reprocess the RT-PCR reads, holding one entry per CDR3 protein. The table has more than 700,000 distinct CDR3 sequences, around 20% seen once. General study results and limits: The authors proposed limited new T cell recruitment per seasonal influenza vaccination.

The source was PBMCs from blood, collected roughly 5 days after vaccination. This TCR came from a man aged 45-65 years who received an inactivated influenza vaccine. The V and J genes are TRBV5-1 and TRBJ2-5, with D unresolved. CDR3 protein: CASSPFPDQETQYF. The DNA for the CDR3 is TGCGCCAGCAGCCCTTTCCCGGACCAAGAGACCCAGTACTTC.